This T cell receptor (beta chain) was recorded in a study of blood T cells in healthy people across ages. About the research overall: In model experiments, template switching was able to capture about one barcoded beta molecule for every two T cells that were present.

A second PCR of 7 to 11 cycles used a sample-barcoded 5' primer and a J-beta primer mix. The template-switch adaptor, which had 12 random nucleotides, put a tag on each cDNA molecule. TCRdb re-analysed the 5' RACE reads in MiXCR, keeping a single row per CDR3 protein. The sample lists about 1.4 million distinct CDR3 sequences, approximately 59% seen once, with about 6.3% in the top ten. Notes on the study in general: Strongly correlated with naive T cell percentage was TCR beta diversity.

Per individual sample, total RNA of at least 6 micrograms was extracted. This clonotype was counted only a few times. Its target is not known. Germline V gene sequence: CDR1 MNHEY, CDR2 SVGAGI. The CDR3 is 15 residues long. Unmatched junction bases numbered 10, after V lost 6 bases and J lost 4 bases. Sequencing was done on a sample of blood. This clonotype was obtained from a man in his late teens or twenties in good health. The chain couples TRBV6-5 to TRBJ1-1; TRBD1 matches at 8 bases. The CDR3 loop is CASSRGLRGLTEAFF. CDR3 sequence (DNA): TGTGCCAGCAGCAGGGGGCTCAGGGGGCTCACTGAAGCTTTCTTT.